The 8 T cell receptor beta chains below all came from one sample that was sequenced in a study of human T cells and chemical hapten exposure. TCRdb reanalysed the RACE reads using MiXCR and keeps one entry per CDR3 protein. Counted here are under 200,000 distinct CDR3 sequences, approximately 29% occurring once; the ten biggest clones make up roughly 3%. Time point given: pre-sensitization, week 0. Indicated treatment: therapeutic diphenylcyclopropenone sensitization with weekly scalp DPC. The input for sequencing was whole blood, taken in connection with sensitization to the hapten diphenylcyclopropenone (DPC). The receptor set was obtained from a woman between 25 and 40 years old with alopecia areata. Some clones in this sample may be carry-over from other donors' samples.

This clonotype has more than one count but fewer than ten. The chain recombines TRBV5-4 with TRBJ1-1; 7 positions agree with TRBD1. Germline CDR1 SGHNT, CDR2 YYREEE (reference sequence). The CDR3 is made up of 19 amino acids. The ends lost 0 bases at V and 2 bases at J; junction bases unmatched: 16. CDR3 sequence (DNA): TGTGCCAGCAGCTTGGGGGTTTGGGGACAGCAACACTCCAACACTGAAGCTTTCTTT. Its translation is CASSLGVWGQQHSNTEAFF.

The J gene is TRBJ1-1, the V gene TRBV7-9; a possible D gene is TRBD1 (5 bases). The V gene's germline CDR1 is SEHNR and CDR2 FQNEAQ (reference sequence). The CDR3 length is 12 residues. V was pared by 3 bases and J by 5 bases, with 7 bases between. The CDR3 bases are TGTGCCAGCAGCTTGAAGGGGACTGAAGCTTTCTTT. It specifies CASSLKGTEAFF.

A note on this clonotype: One end of the junction fails to match germline, which may point to a read error. V and J are TRBV5-1 and TRBJ2-7, with 8 nucleotides matching TRBD1. Germline V gene lookup returns CDR1 SGHRS and CDR2 YFSETQ. CDR3 length equals 15 residues. In DNA, the CDR3 is TGCGCCAACAGCTTGTTCGAGACAGGGGTCCGCGAGCAGTACTTC. Translating it yields CANSLFETGVREQYF.

The CDR3 sequence: CASSPVTGRGIQYF. The DNA of the CDR3 is TGTGCCAGCAGCCCCGTGACAGGGAGGGGCATTCAGTACTTC. The chain has TRBV11-1 and TRBJ2-4; D tentatively fits TRBD1 or TRBD2 (7 bases each). There are 14 residues in the CDR3. Trimming took 5 bases from V and 9 from J, leaving 17 bases between them. The germline V gene encodes CDR1 SGHAT and CDR2 FQDESV (reference sequence).

This clonotype has a handful of counts. The rearrangement links TRBV5-5 to TRBJ1-5; D is undetermined. The CDR3 consists of 15 residues. V lost 0 bases to trimming and J lost 11 bases, with 18 bases between them. In germline, CDR1 is SGHKS, CDR2 YYEKEE (reference sequence). The CDR3 sequence is CASSLVIDKVRAQHF. The CDR3 nucleotides read TGTGCCAGCAGCTTGGTAATCGACAAGGTTAGAGCCCAGCATTTT.

A few counts support this clonotype. This chain links TRBV29-1 with TRBJ2-6, with 8 bases matching TRBD2. The CDR3 has 14 amino acids. Germline lookup yields CDR1 SQVTM and CDR2 ANQGSEA. Trimming removed 6 bases from V and 4 bases from J; junction bases left unmatched: 5. CDR3 sequence (DNA): TGCAGCGTCAGCGGGGGTACCGGGGCCAACGTCCTGACTTTC. Amino acid sequence: CSVSGGTGANVLTF.

This clonotype was counted a few times. This chain connects TRBV4-3 to TRBJ1-6; D gene unclear. The germline V gene encodes CDR1 LGHNA and CDR2 YSLEER. The CDR3 contains 17 residues. The V end was cut by 0 bases, the J end by 6 bases, with 15 bases between. The CDR3: CASSQELGQHINSPLHF. CDR3 nucleotide sequence: TGCGCCAGCAGCCAAGAGTTAGGGCAGCATATTAATTCACCCCTCCACTTT.

This clonotype was observed a single time. This chain uses TRBV9 with TRBJ2-5; perhaps D is TRBD1 or TRBD2 (7 bases each). V was cut by 0 bases and J by 1 base, with 13 bases left in between. Germline CDR1 is SGDLS and CDR2 is YYNGEE. This CDR3 is built from 16 residues. For the CDR3, the DNA is TGTGCCAGCAGCGTAGGGGGGAGGGGGCTCCAAGAGACCCAGTACTTC. This gives the protein CASSVGGRGLQETQYF.